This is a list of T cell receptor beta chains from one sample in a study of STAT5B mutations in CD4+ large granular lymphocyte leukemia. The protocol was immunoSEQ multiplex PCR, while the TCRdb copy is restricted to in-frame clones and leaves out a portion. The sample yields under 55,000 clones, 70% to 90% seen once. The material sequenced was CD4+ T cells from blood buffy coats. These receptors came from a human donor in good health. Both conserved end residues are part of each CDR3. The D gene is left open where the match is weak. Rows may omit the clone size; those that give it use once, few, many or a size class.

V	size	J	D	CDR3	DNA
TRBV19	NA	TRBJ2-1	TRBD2	CASSIDLGRAIHEQFF	TGTGCCAGTAGTATAGATCTGGGGAGGGCTATCCATGAGCAGTTCTTC
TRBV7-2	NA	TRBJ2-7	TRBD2	CASSLKLAGGIGSYEQYF	TGTGCCAGCAGCTTAAAACTAGCGGGAGGGATAGGGTCCTACGAGCAGTACTTC
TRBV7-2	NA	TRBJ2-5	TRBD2	CASSSLAGAGKTQYF	TGTGCCAGCAGCTCTCTAGCGGGAGCGGGGAAGACCCAGTACTTC
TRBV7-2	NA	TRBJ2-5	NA	CASSLAGPQETQYF	TGTGCCAGCAGCTTAGCTGGCCCGCAAGAGACCCAGTACTTC
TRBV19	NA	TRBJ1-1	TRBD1	CASSRPRDRNTEAFF	TGTGCCAGTAGTCGACCCCGGGACAGGAACACTGAAGCTTTCTTT
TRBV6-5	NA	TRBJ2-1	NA	CASSWGTAGEQFF	TGTGCCAGCAGTTGGGGGACGGCGGGTGAGCAGTTCTTC
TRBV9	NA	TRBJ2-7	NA	CASSPDGTPYEQYF	TGTGCCAGCAGCCCAGACGGGACTCCCTACGAGCAGTACTTC
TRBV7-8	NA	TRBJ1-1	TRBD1	CASSLMGTGENTEAFF	TGTGCCAGCAGCTTAATGGGGACAGGGGAGAACACTGAAGCTTTCTTT
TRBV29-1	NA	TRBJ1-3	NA	CSVNDQSSGNTIYF	TGCAGCGTCAACGACCAGAGCTCTGGAAACACCATATATTTT
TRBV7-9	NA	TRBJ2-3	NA	CASSSRGSTDTQYF	TGTGCCAGCAGCTCCCGCGGCAGCACAGATACGCAGTATTTT
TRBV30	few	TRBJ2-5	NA	CAWKGKGPQETQYF	TGTGCCTGGAAGGGGAAGGGGCCCCAAGAGACCCAGTACTTC
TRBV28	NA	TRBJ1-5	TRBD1	CASTEPPGGGNQPQHF	TGTGCCAGCACCGAACCCCCAGGGGGAGGCAATCAGCCCCAGCATTTT
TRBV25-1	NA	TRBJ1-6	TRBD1	CASSLDRGAPLHF	TGTGCCAGCAGTTTGGACAGGGGTGCACCCCTCCACTTT
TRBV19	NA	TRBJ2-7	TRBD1	CASSKDRGKYEQYF	TGTGCCAGTAGTAAGGACAGGGGGAAATACGAGCAGTACTTC
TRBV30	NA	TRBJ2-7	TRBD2	CALTSGSDSEQYF	TGTGCCCTGACTAGCGGGAGTGATAGCGAGCAGTACTTC
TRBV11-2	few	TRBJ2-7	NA	CASDYEQYF	TGTGCCAGCGACTACGAGCAGTACTTC
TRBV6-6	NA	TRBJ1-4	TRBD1	CASSQRQGSGGEKLFF	TGTGCCAGCAGTCAACGCCAGGGGTCAGGGGGTGAAAAACTGTTTTTT
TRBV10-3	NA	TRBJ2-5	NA	CAISESFSTKGETQYF	TGTGCCATCAGTGAGTCGTTCTCCACAAAGGGAGAGACCCAGTACTTC
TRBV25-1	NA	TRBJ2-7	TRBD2	CASRSTPPSGSYEQYF	TGTGCCAGCAGGTCTACCCCCCCTAGCGGGAGTTACGAGCAGTACTTC
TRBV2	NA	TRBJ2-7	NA	CASRWEAEQYF	TGTGCCAGCAGGTGGGAGGCCGAGCAGTACTTC
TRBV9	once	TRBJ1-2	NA	CASSVATRQGNGYTF	TGTGCCAGCAGCGTAGCTACAAGGCAGGGGAATGGCTACACCTTC
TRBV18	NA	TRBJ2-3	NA	CASSPSGIDTQYF	TGTGCCAGCTCACCGAGTGGGATAGATACGCAGTATTTT
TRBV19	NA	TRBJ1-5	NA	CASSIEQAGPQHF	TGTGCCAGTAGTATAGAACAGGCGGGCCCCCAGCATTTT
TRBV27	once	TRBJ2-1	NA	CASSLMIANHNEQFF	TGTGCCAGCAGTTTAATGATAGCGAACCACAATGAGCAGTTCTTC
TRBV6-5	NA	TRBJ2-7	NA	CASSYGTLTGGEQYF	TGTGCCAGCAGTTACGGGACTCTCACTGGGGGGGAGCAGTACTTC
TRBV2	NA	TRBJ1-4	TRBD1	CASSGQGFGEKLFF	TGTGCCAGCAGTGGACAGGGTTTCGGTGAAAAACTGTTTTTT
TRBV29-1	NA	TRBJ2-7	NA	CSVASGRFSYEQYF	TGCAGCGTTGCGAGCGGGCGGTTCTCCTACGAGCAGTACTTC
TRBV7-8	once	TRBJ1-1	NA	CASSRRGNTEAFF	TGTGCCAGCAGCCGCCGGGGGAACACTGAAGCTTTCTTT
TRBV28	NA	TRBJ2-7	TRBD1	CASRQGVREQYF	TGTGCCTCGAGACAGGGGGTTCGGGAGCAGTACTTC